The clone carrying this T cell receptor (beta chain) has only a few counts. Clones were read by immunoSEQ multiplex PCR, and TCRdb kept only the in-frame ones, dropping some. The profile shows approximately 37,000 clones, over 30% of them singletons. Treatment indicated: randomized to nivolumab then ipilimumab (arm A) or the reverse (arm B). The sample originates from a study of sequential checkpoint blockade in melanoma. This CDR3 region has 16 residues. Germline V CDR1 and CDR2: SGDLS, YYNGEE. V was pared by 4 bases and J by 0 bases, with 5 bases of the junction left unmatched. The TCR was taken from a human donor with melanoma. Sequencing was performed on tumor tissue (inferred from file names), taken from a patient given nivolumab and ipilimumab in sequence. This chain links TRBV9 with TRBJ2-3; the match to TRBD2 covers 10 bases. CDR3 bases: TGTGCCAGCAGCATTACTAGCGGGGACAGCACAGATACGCAGTATTTT. Translating gives CASSITSGDSTDTQYF.